These T cell receptor beta chains were read from a single sample in a study of metastatic and nonmetastatic thyroid tumors. MiXCR re-clonotyped the PCR reads for TCRdb. The sample holds 35,000 to 55,000 clones, around 23% seen once. Sequencing was performed on blood. The receptors stem from a male donor with papillary thyroid cancer or a benign thyroid nodule (not recorded which). Some clones in this sample may be carry-over from other donors' samples. CDR3s include the opening cysteine and the closing phenylalanine or tryptophan. A D gene is named only where the DNA matches it firmly. Clone size is stated in some rows and not others, as once, few, many or a class when expanded.

TRBV5-1,.,TRBJ2-1,many,TGCGCCAGCAGCTCAGGAGGCCGGACTTTGGATGAGCAGTTCTTC,CASSSGGRTLDEQFF
TRBV12-3/TRBV12-4,.,TRBJ2-1,many,TGTGCCAGCAGCCTATGGGGGTACAATGAGCAGTTCTTC,CASSLWGYNEQFF
TRBV12-3/TRBV12-4,.,TRBJ1-2,many,TGTGCCAGCAGTTTAGTACGGGAACATGGCTACACCTTC,CASSLVREHGYTF
TRBV5-8,.,TRBJ2-2,few,TGTGCCAGCAGCTTGGGTGAGCGCAACACCGGGGAGCTGTTTTTT,CASSLGERNTGELFF
TRBV7-3,TRBD2,TRBJ2-7,.,TGTGCCAGCAGCTCACTAGCGGTGGACGAGCAGTACTTC,CASSSLAVDEQYF
TRBV19,.,TRBJ2-7,.,TGTGCCAGTAGTCGAGAATTGGGGGGAAGTTACGAGCAGTACTTC,CASSRELGGSYEQYF
TRBV19,.,TRBJ1-5,.,TGTGCCAGTAGTGGGGAGTCACGAGGAGATCAGCCCCAGCATTTT,CASSGESRGDQPQHF
TRBV5-1,.,TRBJ1-3,many,TGCGCCAGCAGCTTGGGCCCAGGCAACACCATATATTTT,CASSLGPGNTIYF
TRBV11-2,.,TRBJ2-7,.,TGTGCCAGCAGCTTAGTGGCAGGGGGGACCTACGAGCAGTACTTC,CASSLVAGGTYEQYF
TRBV19,.,TRBJ1-2,few,TGTGCCAGTAATGATCCCGGACAGCGTTACTATGGCTACACCTTC,CASNDPGQRYYGYTF
TRBV12-3/TRBV12-4,.,TRBJ1-2,few,TGTGCCAGCAAATGGGGGTTTCAAGGCTACACCTTC,CASKWGFQGYTF
TRBV12-5,.,TRBJ2-1,many,TGTGCTAGTGGCCGCCGGATGGATGAGCAGTTCTTC,CASGRRMDEQFF
TRBV3-1,.,TRBJ2-7,.,TGTGCCAGCAGCCAAGCGGAAGGGACAACCTACGAGCAGTACTTC,CASSQAEGTTYEQYF